These 22 T cell receptor beta chains were sequenced from one sample in a study of blood T cell repertoires in COVID-19. The repertoire was sequenced with immunoSEQ multiplex PCR; TCRdb's copy has only in-frame clones and lacks some. The sample holds around 80,000 clones; 80% to 90% are singletons and the top ten take approximately 4.4%. The sequenced material came from peripheral blood. All receptors come from a woman older than 75 with acute or convalescent COVID-19.

The chain carries TRBV19 and TRBJ1-5; D is ambiguous. The germline gives CDR1 LNHDA, CDR2 SQIVND (reference sequence). The CDR3 length is 16 residues. The V and J ends lost 6 bases and 4 bases respectively, with 19 bases between them. For the CDR3, the DNA is TGTGCCAGTAGGCGAGGAGGGATTCAGTTAAATCAGCCCCAGCATTTT. This translates into CASRRGGIQLNQPQHF.

This clone was recorded a few times. The chain uses TRBV4-3 and TRBJ2-1, with a tentative D call TRBD1 (6 bases). The V end lost 0 bases, the J end lost 9 bases, and 9 bases lay between the germline ends. The CDR3 has 13 amino acids. The germline gives CDR1 LGHNA, CDR2 YSLEER. In DNA, the CDR3 is TGCGCCAGCAGCCAAGATCGAGGGGGTGAGCAGTTCTTC. It is translated as CASSQDRGGEQFF.

J is TRBJ1-1 and V is TRBV19, with 10 positions matching TRBD1. This CDR3 is built from 16 residues. J gave up 4 bases and V 5 bases, and 10 bases lay outside the gene matches. Germline CDR1 reads LNHDA; CDR2 reads SQIVND (reference sequence). CDR3 loop: CASSSQTGGKSTEAFF. CDR3 in DNA: TGTGCCAGTAGTTCCCAGACAGGGGGCAAGAGCACTGAAGCTTTCTTT.

In DNA form, the CDR3 reads TGTGCCAGTAGTAAAAGGACTAGCGGGGTCTGGAATACGCAGTATTTT. This sequence encodes CASSKRTSGVWNTQYF. The rearrangement links TRBV19 to TRBJ2-3, with 12 bases fitting TRBD2. The CDR3 has 16 residues. The germline gives CDR1 LNHDA, CDR2 SQIVND (reference sequence). V lost 4 bases to trimming and J lost 7 bases; unmatched junction nucleotides: 9. Looking up the rest from reference TRBV19 and TRBJ2-3 gives the full variable domain: DGGITQSPKYLFRKEGQNVTLSCEQNLNHDAMYWYRQDPGQGLRLIYYSQIVNDFQKGDIAEGYSVSREKKESFPLTVTSAQKNPTAFYLCASSKRTSGVWNTQYFGPGTRLTVL.

The chain carries TRBV7-9 and TRBJ2-3; 7 bases fit TRBD2. V shed 4 bases, J shed 6 bases, and the junction held 7 bases outside the gene matches. Germline assignment: CDR1 SEHNR and CDR2 FQNEAQ (reference sequence). This CDR3 has 14 residues. CDR3 region: CASSYGGSHDTQYF. DNA of the CDR3: TGTGCCAGCAGCTATGGCGGGAGTCATGATACGCAGTATTTT.

The chain employs TRBV7-3 and TRBJ2-2; D gene ambiguous. Germline CDR1 is SGHTA and CDR2 is FQGTGA. V dropped 5 bases and J dropped 8 bases, with 9 bases sitting between them. CDR3 length: 12 residues. CDR3 residues: CASSLPGGELFF. CDR3 DNA sequence: TGTGCCAGCAGCCTCCCAGGAGGGGAGCTGTTTTTT. The full variable domain, with the rest looked up from reference TRBV7-3 and TRBJ2-2, is GAGVSQTPSNKVTEKGKYVELRCDPISGHTALYWYRQSLGQGPEFLIYFQGTGAADDSGLPNDRFFAVRPEGSVSTLKIQRTERGDSAVYLCASSLPGGELFFGEGSRLTVL.

This chain connects TRBV25-1 to TRBJ2-3; 7 bases fit TRBD2. Trimming removed 6 bases from V and 8 bases from J; junction bases left unmatched: 20. Germline CDR1 and CDR2: MGHDK and SYGVNS. This CDR3 comprises 17 residues. In DNA, the CDR3 is TGTGCCAGCAGCCTACGACTGGCCAGCGGGATTGATGGTACGCAGTATTTT. This gives the protein CASSLRLASGIDGTQYF.

J is TRBJ2-7 and V is TRBV6-2 or TRBV6-3; D may be TRBD1 (5 bases). The ends were cut back, 0 bases at V and 2 bases at J, with 20 bases in the middle. CDR3 length: 18 residues. Germline loops: CDR1 MNHEY, CDR2 SVGEGT. CDR3 in DNA: TGTGCCAGCAGTTACTCGACGCTTAGGGGCGGAGCCACCTACGAGCAGTACTTC. Its translation: CASSYSTLRGGATYEQYF.

The chain couples TRBV27 to TRBJ2-1; D may be TRBD2 (5 bases). The V gene lost 3 bases and the J gene lost 8 bases, with 23 bases spanning the gap. The length of the CDR3 is 17 residues. In germline, CDR1 is MNHEY, CDR2 SMNVEV (reference sequence). DNA of the CDR3: TGTGCCAGCAGTTTCCGACCAGAACCGGGGTATGGCGATGAGCAGTTCTTC. Translation gives CASSFRPEPGYGDEQFF.

V and J are TRBV29-1 and TRBJ2-7; D is uncertain. This CDR3 has 13 residues. CDR1 and CDR2 from the germline V gene are SQVTM and ANQGSEA. CDR3 DNA: TGCGCGGCTCGCGCTCCTATTACCTACGAGCAGTACTTC. Amino acids: CAARAPITYEQYF.

This rearrangement joins TRBV12-3 or TRBV12-4 to TRBJ1-4; D is unresolved. V was trimmed by 4 bases and J by 8 bases, leaving 5 bases between them. CDR3 length: 11 amino acids. The CDR3 DNA follows: TGTGCCAGCAGTTCGCGGGAAAAACTGTTTTTT. It encodes CASSSREKLFF.

The CDR3: CASSRGTGPNEKLFF. DNA for the CDR3: TGTGCCAGTAGTAGGGGGACAGGCCCAAATGAAAAACTGTTTTTT. The chain links TRBV19 to TRBJ1-4, with 8 bases lining up with TRBD1. The CDR3 is made up of 15 amino acids. V lost 4 bases, J lost 5 bases, and 6 bases stayed unmatched. The germline V gene encodes CDR1 LNHDA and CDR2 SQIVND (reference sequence).

This chain links TRBV7-2 with TRBJ1-5, with TRBD1 as a possible D gene (6 bases). Germline-derived CDR1 and CDR2 are SGHTA and FQGNSA. V was pared by 3 bases and J by 6 bases, with 12 bases between. CDR3 size: 14 residues. CDR3 bases: TGTGCCAGCAGCTTCACAGGGAATGGTCAGCCCCAGCATTTT. Translation gives CASSFTGNGQPQHF. The complete variable domain, with remaining parts taken from reference TRBV7-2 and TRBJ1-5, reads GAGVSQSPSNKVTEKGKDVELRCDPISGHTALYWYRQSLGQGLEFLIYFQGNSAPDKSGLPSDRFSAERTGGSVSTLTIQRTQQEDSAVYLCASSFTGNGQPQHFGDGTRLSIL.

The chain combines TRBV6-5 with TRBJ2-3, with TRBD1 identical over 7 bases. Germline-derived CDR1 and CDR2 are MNHEY and SVGAGI. Unmatched junction bases numbered 8, after V lost 4 bases and J lost 4 bases. There are 15 residues in the CDR3. CDR3 in DNA: TGTGCCAGCAGTTCCCCAGGGGGAAGACCAGATACGCAGTATTTT. Its translation is CASSSPGGRPDTQYF.

This rearrangement joins TRBV7-3 to TRBJ2-1; the D is unclear. V was pared by 2 bases and J by 0 bases, with 8 bases between. This CDR3 region has 15 residues. Germline CDR1 reads SGHTA; CDR2 reads FQGTGA. The CDR3, as DNA: TGTGCCAGCAGCTTAGACACCGGCTCCTACAATGAGCAGTTCTTC. As protein: CASSLDTGSYNEQFF.

The chain couples TRBV4-1 to TRBJ2-7, with TRBD1 identical over 9 bases. The CDR3 loop spans 21 amino acids. Losses at the gene ends were 0 bases for V and 2 bases for J; bases not matched to a gene: 20. The V gene's germline CDR1 is MGHRA and CDR2 YSYEKL. CDR3 bases: TGCGCCAGCAGCCAAGATAGCCCGACAGGGGGTATGGTAGCCGCAACCTACGAGCAGTACTTC. Residues: CASSQDSPTGGMVAATYEQYF.

This CDR3 reads CASSPYYEKLFF. DNA of the CDR3: TGTGCCAGCAGCCCTTATTATGAAAAACTGTTTTTT. This chain uses TRBV12-3 or TRBV12-4 with TRBJ1-4; D ambiguous. The CDR3 totals 12 residues. V was clipped by 6 bases and J by 6 bases, with 8 bases between them.

The V call is TRBV6-1, the J call TRBJ2-1; TRBD2 agrees at 9 bases. CDR1 MNHNS and CDR2 SASEGT come from the germline V gene. This CDR3 region has 18 residues. After removal of 4 bases from V and 0 bases from J, the junction contained 10 bases not matched to a gene. In nucleotides, the CDR3 is TGTGCCAGCAGTGCTGGGACTAGCTCCGTGAGCTCCTACAATGAGCAGTTCTTC. This codes for CASSAGTSSVSSYNEQFF.

The chain recombines TRBV11-2 with TRBJ1-4; possibly TRBD1 for D (5 bases). Trimming left V 3 bases short and J 2 bases short, with 16 bases between. The CDR3 is made up of 17 amino acids. Germline lookup yields CDR1 SGHAT and CDR2 FQNNGV. DNA of the CDR3: TGTGCCAGCAGCTTGGGGACGGGGGTGAGGACTAATGAAAAACTGTTTTTT. The encoded protein is CASSLGTGVRTNEKLFF.

The rearrangement joins TRBV5-6 to TRBJ1-5; TRBD1 aligns across 8 bases. CDR1 SGHDT and CDR2 YYEEEE come from the germline V gene. The CDR3 consists of 15 residues. Germline trimming cut 3 bases from V and 6 bases from J; bases unmatched to any gene: 8. The CDR3 region is CASSSGIDRGQPQHF. The CDR3 coding sequence is TGTGCCAGCAGCTCGGGAATTGACAGGGGTCAGCCCCAGCATTTT.

There are a few counts of this clone. CDR3 DNA: TGTGCCAGTAGTCCAACACAGGGGCCTGAAGCTTTCTTT. Translation: CASSPTQGPEAFF. This chain connects TRBV19 to TRBJ1-1; 7 nucleotides align to TRBD1. This CDR3 region has 13 residues. In germline, CDR1 is LNHDA, CDR2 SQIVND (reference sequence). With V trimmed by 5 bases and J by 6 bases, 6 bases remained unmatched.

The chain is built from TRBV15 and TRBJ1-3; D gene unclear. There are 14 residues in the CDR3. Trimming took 0 bases from V and 5 from J, leaving 8 bases between them. Looked up from germline, CDR1 is LNHNV and CDR2 is YYDKDF (reference sequence). CDR3 coding DNA: TGTGCCACCAGCAGAGATTGGCAGAGAAACACCATATATTTT. Translated: CATSRDWQRNTIYF.